This TCR beta chain was sequenced for a study of control samples from healthy donors and cancer patients. The assay was immunoSEQ multiplex PCR, and TCRdb's table has in-frame clones only and misses some. The data show some 100,000 clones, over 75% seen once. This CDR3 contains 15 residues. Trimming took off 2 bases at V and 4 bases at J, with 12 bases between the two ends. Germline CDR1 is SGHNT and CDR2 is YYREEE (reference sequence). The gene calls are TRBV5-4 and TRBJ2-2; maybe TRBD2 (6 bases). Sample: blood. The clonotype was recovered from a human donor in good health. The donor label of this sample is uncertain. CDR3 DNA sequence: TGTGCCAGCAGCTTAGGAGGGCTGGGCACCGGGGAGCTGTTTTTT. Protein product: CASSLGGLGTGELFF.